Listed here are 22 T cell receptor beta chains from one sample, sequenced in a study of PD-L1 blockade in urothelial cancer. The table came from immunoSEQ multiplex PCR; TCRdb's copy has only in-frame clones and leaves some out. The sample lists some 41,000 clones, around 82% occurring once. Time point described: peripheral blood 6 weeks after treatment start. The sequenced sample was PBMCs, obtained around atezolizumab (anti-PD-L1) treatment. The receptors originated from a man aged 60 to 69 with urothelial cancer.

The gene calls are TRBV30 and TRBJ1-6; D gene ambiguous. V was clipped by 0 bases and J by 4 bases, with 16 bases between them. The V gene's germline CDR1 is GTSNPN and CDR2 SVGIG (reference sequence). The CDR3 contains 17 residues. This CDR3 is CAWSVGGNQEYNSPLHF. CDR3 nucleotide sequence: TGTGCCTGGAGTGTAGGTGGAAATCAGGAATATAATTCACCCCTCCACTTT.

This clone was recorded only once. The genes are TRBV19 and TRBJ2-3; TRBD2 matches at 7 bases. Looked up from germline, CDR1 is LNHDA and CDR2 is SQIVND (reference sequence). V shed 2 bases, J shed 1 base, and the junction held 3 bases outside the gene matches. The CDR3 extends over 15 amino acids. The CDR3 here is CASSISGEGTDTQYF. CDR3 nucleotides: TGTGCCAGTAGTATAAGCGGGGAGGGCACAGATACGCAGTATTTT.

V gene TRBV30 combines with J gene TRBJ1-6; TRBD1 aligns across 7 bases. This CDR3 has 15 residues. V trimming: 3 bases; J trimming: 7 bases; junction bases outside the gene matches: 9. The germline V gene encodes CDR1 GTSNPN and CDR2 SVGIG (reference sequence). CDR3 sequence: CAWRQSGTANSPLHF. As DNA, the CDR3 is TGTGCCTGGAGACAGTCCGGGACAGCAAATTCACCCCTCCACTTT.

The chain uses TRBV30 and TRBJ1-3; D is uncertain. The CDR3 is 12 amino acids. The V gene lost 8 bases and the J gene lost 0 bases, with 8 bases spanning the gap. CDR1 and CDR2 (germline): GTSNPN, SVGIG (reference sequence). The CDR3 DNA reads TGTGCCAGAAGTAGCTCTGGAAACACCATATATTTT. It yields the protein CARSSSGNTIYF.

The rearrangement uses TRBV6-1 and TRBJ2-7; maybe TRBD1 (6 bases). The CDR3 covers 13 residues. Trimming removed 5 bases from V and 12 bases from J, with 20 bases in between. Germline V lookup: CDR1 MNHNS, CDR2 SASEGT. The CDR3 DNA reads TGTGCCAGCAGTATATACAGGGATGCCGAATCGTACTTC. Protein product: CASSIYRDAESYF.

The chain employs TRBV6-6 and TRBJ1-1; unclear D gene. The CDR3 covers 14 residues. Trimming removed 7 bases at V and 1 base at J, with 13 bases between. The germline CDR1 and CDR2 sequences are MNHNY and SVGAGI (reference sequence). The chain's CDR3 is CASKNNQWNTEAFF. The CDR3 DNA reads as TGTGCCAGCAAGAATAATCAGTGGAACACTGAAGCTTTCTTT.

This clone was found once. The chain links TRBV7-2 to TRBJ2-5; TRBD2 aligns across 7 bases. Trimming at V came to 5 bases and at J to 7 bases, leaving 10 bases not matched to a gene. This CDR3 spans 14 amino acids. Germline-derived CDR1 and CDR2 are SGHTA and FQGNSA. The CDR3, as DNA: TGTGCCAGCAGCGGGGGGGGAAGCACGGCGACCCAGTACTTC. Translating it yields CASSGGGSTATQYF. The variable domain in full, with the rest retrieved from reference TRBV7-2 and TRBJ2-5, is GAGVSQSPSNKVTEKGKDVELRCDPISGHTALYWYRQSLGQGLEFLIYFQGNSAPDKSGLPSDRFSAERTGGSVSTLTIQRTQQEDSAVYLCASSGGGSTATQYFGPGTRLLVL.

The chain carries TRBV5-1 and TRBJ2-5, with TRBD2 as a possible D gene (7 bases). The CDR3 covers 15 residues. The germline V and J ends were trimmed by 5 bases and 2 bases, with 16 bases remaining between them. The germline gives CDR1 SGHRS, CDR2 YFSETQ. The DNA for the CDR3 is TGCGCCAGCAGATTTGCGGGGGCCGCTCAAGAGACCCAGTACTTC. It encodes CASRFAGAAQETQYF. The full variable domain, rest sourced from reference TRBV5-1 and TRBJ2-5, is KAGVTQTPRYLIKTRGQQVTLSCSPISGHRSVSWYQQTPGQGLQFLFEYFSETQRNKGNFPGRFSGRQFSNSRSEMNVSTLELGDSALYLCASRFAGAAQETQYFGPGTRLLVL.

In DNA form, the CDR3 reads TGTGCCACCAGCAGAACCCTCGGGGAAGGCCCCACAGATACGCAGTATTTT. It translates to CATSRTLGEGPTDTQYF. The chain employs TRBV15 and TRBJ2-3, with TRBD2 as a possible D gene (5 bases). Germline CDR1 and CDR2: LNHNV and YYDKDF (reference sequence). The CDR3 length is 17 residues. V dropped 2 bases and J dropped 2 bases, with 17 bases sitting between them.

The chain uses TRBV28 and TRBJ1-5; D not resolved. CDR1 is MDHEN, CDR2 SYDVKM, per germline. CDR3 length equals 14 residues. Trimming left V 10 bases short and J 3 bases short, with 16 bases between. CDR3 residues: CATLNPGLNQPQHF. DNA for the CDR3: TGTGCCACCTTAAACCCGGGTCTCAATCAGCCCCAGCATTTT.

This sequence joins TRBV2 and TRBJ1-2, with D possibly being TRBD1 (6 bases). The CDR3 spans 12 residues. V was trimmed by 5 bases and J by 8 bases, leaving 12 bases between them. CDR1 and CDR2 (germline): SNHLY, FYNNEI. CDR3 bases: TGTGCCAGCAGTTCTGGGACATTCGGCTACACCTTC. It codes for CASSSGTFGYTF.

The rearrangement links TRBV6-1 to TRBJ1-2; 10 nucleotides match TRBD1. The V gene end was trimmed by 6 bases and the J gene end by 5 bases; junction bases not matched to a gene: 6. The CDR3 consists of 14 residues. Germline CDR1 MNHNS, CDR2 SASEGT. CDR3 sequence: CASRNRDRGYGYTF. The DNA for the CDR3 is TGTGCCAGCAGGAACCGGGACAGGGGATATGGCTACACCTTC.

The J gene is TRBJ2-7, the V gene TRBV5-1; D may be TRBD1 (5 bases). The V and J ends lost 1 base and 4 bases respectively, with 12 bases between them. There are 14 residues in the CDR3. From germline, CDR1 is SGHRS and CDR2 YFSETQ. In DNA form, the CDR3 reads TGCGCCAGCAGCTTGAGGGGCGCAGGGTACGAGCAGTACTTC. Its translation is CASSLRGAGYEQYF. The full variable domain, in which reference TRBV5-1 and TRBJ2-7 provide the parts outside the CDR3, is KAGVTQTPRYLIKTRGQQVTLSCSPISGHRSVSWYQQTPGQGLQFLFEYFSETQRNKGNFPGRFSGRQFSNSRSEMNVSTLELGDSALYLCASSLRGAGYEQYFGPGTRLTVT.

The CDR3 reads CASRPKTGRREAFF. In DNA form, the CDR3 reads TGTGCCAGCAGGCCGAAGACAGGGCGGAGGGAAGCTTTCTTT. The chain carries TRBV6-5 and TRBJ1-1, with TRBD1 matching over 7 bases. The J segment lost 8 bases and the V segment lost 6 bases, leaving 12 bases of the junction unmatched. The V gene's germline CDR1 is MNHEY and CDR2 SVGAGI. The CDR3 spans 14 residues.

V gene TRBV5-1 combines with J gene TRBJ2-3; perhaps TRBD1 as D (5 bases). V shed 0 bases and J shed 0 bases, with 11 bases lying between them. This CDR3 comprises 16 residues. Germline V lookup: CDR1 SGHRS, CDR2 YFSETQ. CDR3 amino acids: CASSLGTSTSTDTQYF. CDR3 in DNA: TGCGCCAGCAGCTTGGGGACATCTACTAGCACAGATACGCAGTATTTT.

For the CDR3, the DNA is TGTGCCAGCAGTCCCGGGGGAGGGGGGCCTAGATACGAGCAGTACTTC. It is translated as CASSPGGGGPRYEQYF. The chain is built from TRBV7-8 and TRBJ2-7; D is perhaps TRBD2 (7 bases). The V and J ends lost 6 bases and 4 bases respectively, with 22 bases between them. In germline, CDR1 is SGHVS, CDR2 FQNEAQ. CDR3 size: 16 residues.

This clone was observed once. The V and J genes are TRBV19 and TRBJ2-7; 12 bases map to TRBD2. The length of the CDR3 is 16 residues. J lost 4 bases, V lost 3 bases, and 7 bases had no gene match. Germline values: CDR1 LNHDA, CDR2 SQIVND (reference sequence). The CDR3 region has the DNA TGTGCCAGTAGTATCCTGACTAGCGGGGGAAGGTACGAGCAGTACTTC. It codes for CASSILTSGGRYEQYF.

This clone has a single count. V gene TRBV28 combines with J gene TRBJ1-2; D not certain. CDR1 and CDR2 (germline): MDHEN, SYDVKM. Trimming pared 3 bases from V and 7 bases from J, leaving 12 bases between. This CDR3 spans 13 amino acids. DNA of the CDR3: TGTGCCAGCAGTTTTGGGGAGCCGCCTGGCTACACCTTC. Translation gives CASSFGEPPGYTF.

The chain employs TRBV7-8 and TRBJ2-1; D ambiguous. The length of the CDR3 is 13 residues. CDR1 is SGHVS and CDR2 is FQNEAQ in the germline V gene. Trimming shortened V by 6 bases and J by 7 bases, and 13 bases separated the two germline ends. CDR3 residues: CASRTLEYNEQFF. The CDR3 DNA is TGTGCCAGCAGGACTCTGGAGTATAATGAGCAGTTCTTC.

The table lists this clone with a few counts. This chain links TRBV30 with TRBJ1-6; D is unresolved. Germline V gives CDR1 GTSNPN, CDR2 SVGIG (reference sequence). The CDR3 has 17 amino acids. The V and J ends lost 5 bases and 0 bases respectively, with 17 bases between them. The CDR3 region has the DNA TGTGCCTGGGGAGACACGAGGGTCAGCTCCTATAATTCACCCCTCCACTTT. Its translation: CAWGDTRVSSYNSPLHF.

CDR3 sequence: CASSSRGAPEAFF. The CDR3 coding sequence is TGTGCCAGTAGTTCCCGGGGGGCGCCTGAAGCTTTCTTT. The rearrangement joins TRBV19 to TRBJ1-1, with D tentatively TRBD1 (6 bases). Trimming stripped 5 bases from V and 6 bases from J, with 13 bases between. The CDR3 totals 13 residues. Germline values: CDR1 LNHDA, CDR2 SQIVND (reference sequence).

The J gene is TRBJ1-2, the V gene TRBV7-8; 8 bases align to TRBD1. This CDR3 contains 14 residues. CDR1 and CDR2 from the germline V gene are SGHVS and FQNEAQ. V was clipped by 4 bases and J by 4 bases; unmatched bases: 5. The chain's CDR3 is CASSSGQDRYGYTF. The DNA for the CDR3 is TGTGCCAGCAGCTCGGGACAGGACCGCTATGGCTACACCTTC.